What follows is one TCR beta chain and its context. It has no known antigen specificity. No qualities accompany the bases; no much larger clone lies one base away. CDR1 and CDR2 were assigned from the germline V gene (reference sequence) as GTSNPN and SVGIG. Counted from cysteine to phenylalanine, this CDR3 has 13 amino acids. The kept DNA is CDR3 alone, 39 bases in frame from the first base. Cut back by 5 bases and 5 bases, the V and J ends lie 13 bases apart. The source of the sample is a study of blood T cell repertoires in COVID-19 (dated by TCRdb to about 2020). Regarding the complete study: Samples covering the acute and convalescent phases of COVID-19 were provided by collaborators in the United States, Italy and Spain. The prospective study material was composed of cDNA or gDNA derived from T cells, B-cell-depleted T cells, or PBMCs. Deeply sampled blood TCRbeta repertoires from subjects exposed to, actively infected with, or recovered from COVID-19 were included in the dataset. The repertoires were released in a freely available public database meant as a resource for research on the immune response to SARS-CoV-2. Samples came from the ongoing ImmuneRACE study (first 160 participants) plus 1,254 subjects from 6 global collaborators. The sample metadata nearly always contained a de-identified subject ID, COVID-19 status, age in years and sex. HLA class I and class II types, where available, came from metadata supplied by the sample provider rather than from assay-based typing.

TCRbeta CDR3 regions were amplified from genomic DNA using the immunoSEQ Assay, a bias-controlled multiplex PCR. The study's processing was this. The number of nucleated cells in each sample was estimated from the amplification of reference gene primers within the assay. To quantify the absolute abundance of each unique TCRbeta CDR3 rearrangement, sequence reads were collapsed and filtered. For each sample, productive Simpson clonality was calculated as the square root of Simpson's diversity index over productive rearrangements. What TCRdb holds here is the immuneACCESS table cut down to in-frame rearrangements. Part of the clones is not present; checked against another copy, under half of the missing clones reflect an unresolved V gene, and the others are unexplained. D and trimming were read from the DNA, whereas the V and J calls and clone size are those reported in that table. The table for this sample lists about 230,000 clones; roughly 90% of them were counted only once. In total, the top ten clones hold around 4.2% of the sample.

The research as a whole found: Clinical and demographic metadata were provided uncurated, with the amount varying by source and participant.

In the prospective study, participants were about 18 to 95 years old, resided in under 30 geographic areas of the United States, and were enrolled through a virtual design. In the prospective study, cohorts were assigned on the basis of participant-reported clinical history obtained from a screening survey and a study questionnaire. In the prospective study, mobile phlebotomists collected whole blood, serum and a nasopharyngeal or oropharyngeal swab from each participant. Participants in the prospective study had the option to provide additional blood draws and questionnaires over a roughly 2-month period. Blood samples from the prospective study were shipped frozen or at room temperature prior to DNA extraction.

This sequence uses TRBV30 and TRBJ2-1; no D gene call is confident. This receptor was identified in a woman aged 25 to 39 with acute COVID-19. The specimen sequenced was PBMCs or T cells enriched from blood (not recorded which). The CDR3 region: CAWDVRRDNEQFF. The nucleotide sequence is given as TGTGCCTGGGACGTACGAAGAGACAATGAGCAGTTCTTC.